This TCR beta chain emerged from a study of T cells after yellow fever vaccination. Regarding the study as a whole: The study re-detected most primary-vaccination clones after the booster (96% CD4, around 89% CD8). Weaker overall was a secondary response that nonetheless peaked faster, on day 5 versus 15. Abundant bulk-population clonotypes could contaminate the FACS-sorted repertoires.

V was pared by 4 bases and J by 0 bases, with 5 bases between. Per the germline V gene, CDR1 is KGHDR and CDR2 is SFDVKD. The CDR3 extends over 13 amino acids. They built TCR cDNA with 5'RACE template switching, a step that put in a universal primer site and UMIs. Each CDR3 protein is one row after TCRdb ran MiXCR on the 5' RACE reads. The profile covers 300,000 to 400,000 distinct CDR3 sequences, with under 15% appearing a single time and approximately 3.4% taken by the ten largest. This clonotype was detected ten times or more. Its antigen is still unknown. The gene calls are TRBV24-1 and TRBJ1-1; D not resolved. The material sequenced was CD4+ T cells sorted from PBMCs, taken 15 days after the yellow fever booster vaccination. The TCR was taken from a man aged 18 to 30 who received the YFV17D yellow fever vaccine. CDR3 loop: CATSDYMNTEAFF. CDR3 in DNA: TGTGCCACCAGTGACTACATGAACACTGAAGCTTTCTTT.